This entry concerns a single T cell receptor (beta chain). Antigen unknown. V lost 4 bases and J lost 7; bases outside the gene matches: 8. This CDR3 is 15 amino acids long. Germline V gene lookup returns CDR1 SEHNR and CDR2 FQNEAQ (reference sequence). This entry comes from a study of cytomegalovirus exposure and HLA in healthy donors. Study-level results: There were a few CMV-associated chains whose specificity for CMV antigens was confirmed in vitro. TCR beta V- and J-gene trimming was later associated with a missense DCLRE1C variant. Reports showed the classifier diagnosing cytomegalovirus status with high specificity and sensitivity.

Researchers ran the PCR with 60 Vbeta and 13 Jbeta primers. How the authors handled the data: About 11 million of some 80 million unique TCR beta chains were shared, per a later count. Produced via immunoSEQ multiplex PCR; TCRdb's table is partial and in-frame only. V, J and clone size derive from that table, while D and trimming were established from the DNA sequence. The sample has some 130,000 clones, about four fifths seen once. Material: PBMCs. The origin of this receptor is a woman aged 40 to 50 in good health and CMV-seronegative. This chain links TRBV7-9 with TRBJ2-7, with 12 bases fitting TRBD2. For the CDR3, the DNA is TGTGCCAGCAGCTCCAGACTAGCGGGAGTGGAGGAGCAGTACTTC. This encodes CASSSRLAGVEEQYF.